This T cell receptor (beta chain) comes out of a study of OX40 agonist ivuxolimab in advanced cancers. Study information: Patients were dosed with the agonistic anti-OX40 (CD134) antibody ivuxolimab.

This table comes from immunoSEQ multiplex PCR, and its TCRdb copy is limited to in-frame clones, with some not included. The sample records about 79,000 clones, 75% to 95% being singletons. CDR1 and CDR2 (germline): SGDLS, YYNGEE. The CDR3 is 13 residues long. The V and J ends lost 0 bases and 4 bases respectively, with 4 bases between them. Study-level results: Researchers report that CD8+ T cells had, on average, more expanded clones than CD4+. Researchers did not determine the expanded peripheral T cells' antigen specificity.

The study sampled blood at baseline, cycle 4 day 1, and cycle 7 day 1. Turning to this clone: What it binds is unknown.

The source is an adult with an advanced solid tumor such as melanoma, head and neck, liver or kidney cancer. This specimen was CD4+ or CD8+ T cells sorted from blood, taken in a trial of the OX40 agonist ivuxolimab. The rearrangement joins TRBV9 to TRBJ1-4; D gene uncertain. The CDR3, as DNA: TGTGCCAGCAGCGTAGACCTTAATGAAAAACTGTTTTTT. Amino acid sequence: CASSVDLNEKLFF.